Sequencing of this T cell receptor (beta chain) was carried out in a study of cytomegalovirus exposure and HLA in healthy donors. PCR primers comprised 60 Vbeta and 13 Jbeta primers. Assay: immunoSEQ multiplex PCR; the TCRdb copy retains only in-frame clones and omits some. The table has 30,000 to 35,000 clones, around 70% seen once. This TCR came from a man aged 40-50 years in good health and CMV-seropositive. Sequenced input: PBMCs.

The chain's CDR3 is CASSQGTTSGANVLTF. In nucleotides, the CDR3 is TGTGCCAGCAGCCAAGGGACAACCTCTGGGGCCAACGTCCTGACTTTC. The gene calls are TRBV14 and TRBJ2-6; tentatively, D is TRBD1 (5 bases). The CDR3 is made up of 16 amino acids. V shed 1 base and J shed 0 bases, with 7 bases lying between them. The germline CDR1 and CDR2 sequences are SGHDN and FVKESK.